The 20 T cell receptor beta chains in this list originate from one sample, sequenced in a study of cytomegalovirus exposure and HLA in healthy donors. Amplification used 60 Vbeta primers and 13 Jbeta primers. TCRdb's table, derived via immunoSEQ multiplex PCR, lists solely in-frame clones and lacks some. Of 180,000 or so clones listed, approximately 83% were seen once; the top ten hold approximately 8.5%. Material for sequencing was PBMCs. These receptors all stem from a man aged 18 to 29 in good health and CMV-seropositive.

The gene calls are TRBV7-9 and TRBJ1-1; TRBD1 agrees at 9 bases. After removal of 5 bases from V and 0 bases from J, the junction contained 16 bases not matched to a gene. This CDR3 spans 19 amino acids. From germline, CDR1 is SEHNR and CDR2 FQNEAQ (reference sequence). The CDR3 here is CASSPSAARQGVLNTEAFF. The CDR3 DNA sequence: TGTGCCAGCAGCCCTTCCGCAGCCCGACAGGGGGTGCTGAACACTGAAGCTTTCTTT.

This clone has a single count. The chain is built from TRBV7-9 and TRBJ2-2; unclear D gene. V gave up 1 base and J gave up 7 bases, with 4 bases separating them. CDR1 is SEHNR, CDR2 FQNEAQ, per germline (reference sequence). This CDR3 comprises 12 residues. Here the CDR3 DNA reads TGTGCCAGCAGCTTAGGCGACGGGGAGCTGTTTTTT. Translating it yields CASSLGDGELFF. Drawing the rest from reference TRBV7-9 and TRBJ2-2, the complete variable domain is DTGVSQNPRHKITKRGQNVTFRCDPISEHNRLYWYRQTLGQGPEFLTYFQNEAQLEKSRLLSDRFSAERPKGSFSTLEIQRTEQGDSAMYLCASSLGDGELFFGEGSRLTVL.

The chain carries TRBV18 and TRBJ1-4, with a possible D match to TRBD1 (6 bases). This CDR3 is built from 15 residues. Looked up from germline, CDR1 is KGHSH and CDR2 is LQKENI. The V end lost 4 bases, the J end lost 3 bases, and 12 bases lay between the germline ends. The CDR3 DNA is TGTGCCAGCTCACTTACAGGGAAGGCTAATGAAAAACTGTTTTTT. The encoded protein is CASSLTGKANEKLFF.

The V call is TRBV27, the J call TRBJ1-5; 11 nucleotides agree with TRBD1. Per germline, CDR1 MNHEY and CDR2 SMNVEV (reference sequence). The CDR3 has 15 residues. The ends lost 5 bases at V and 4 bases at J; junction bases unmatched: 4. CDR3 sequence (DNA): TGTGCCAGCAGTCCCCGGGACAGGGGGAATCAGCCCCAGCATTTT. Translated, it gives CASSPRDRGNQPQHF.

The CDR3 region is CASRRQGGGAKNTEAFF. The CDR3 coding sequence is TGTGCCAGTAGGCGACAGGGCGGCGGGGCCAAGAACACTGAAGCTTTCTTT. This rearrangement joins TRBV19 to TRBJ1-1; 7 positions match TRBD1. With V trimmed by 6 bases and J by 1 base, 14 bases remained unmatched. The CDR3 spans 17 residues. Germline CDR1 is LNHDA and CDR2 is SQIVND (reference sequence).

V and J are TRBV30 and TRBJ2-7; a possible D gene is TRBD2 (6 bases). Germline CDR1 is GTSNPN and CDR2 is SVGIG (reference sequence). The CDR3 length is 18 residues. V lost 0 bases, J lost 0 bases, and 21 bases lay in between. For the CDR3, the DNA is TGTGCCTGGAGTGTACCGGGAGCTTCGCAGGTCAGCTCCTACGAGCAGTACTTC. Its translation is CAWSVPGASQVSSYEQYF.

The chain recombines TRBV15 with TRBJ1-5; 9 bases are shared with TRBD1. CDR3 length: 14 amino acids. With V trimmed by 1 base and J by 5 bases, 0 bases remained unmatched. Germline V gives CDR1 LNHNV, CDR2 YYDKDF (reference sequence). The chain's CDR3 is CATSRGQGDQPQHF. The DNA of the CDR3 is TGTGCCACCAGCAGAGGACAGGGGGATCAGCCCCAGCATTTT.

The count of this clone is one. This chain uses TRBV5-5 with TRBJ1-6; TRBD1 agrees at 7 bases. Germline CDR1 reads SGHKS; CDR2 reads YYEKEE (reference sequence). The CDR3 loop spans 14 amino acids. V dropped 4 bases and J dropped 7; count of bases not matched to a gene: 5. CDR3 residues: CASSRGQTNSPLHF. CDR3 bases: TGTGCCAGCAGCCGGGGACAGACAAATTCACCCCTCCACTTT.

This rearrangement joins TRBV15 to TRBJ1-1; D remains ambiguous. CDR1 LNHNV and CDR2 YYDKDF come from the germline V gene (reference sequence). The length of the CDR3 is 14 residues. V was clipped by 4 bases and J by 4 bases, with 13 bases between them. The CDR3 region is CATSKVVGGTEAFF. Written as DNA, the CDR3 is TGTGCCACCAGCAAAGTGGTCGGCGGCACTGAAGCTTTCTTT.

This chain joins TRBV18 and TRBJ1-4, with 8 nucleotides matching TRBD1. This CDR3 comprises 17 residues. Trimming at V came to 6 bases and at J to 0 bases, leaving 9 bases not matched to a gene. Germline assignment: CDR1 KGHSH and CDR2 LQKENI. CDR3 protein: CASSLTTGDTTNEKLFF. The DNA for the CDR3 is TGTGCCAGCTCCCTAACGACAGGGGATACAACTAATGAAAAACTGTTTTTT.

The genes are TRBV5-1 and TRBJ1-2; 8 nucleotides line up with TRBD1. Germline trimming cut 6 bases from V and 6 bases from J; bases unmatched to any gene: 10. The CDR3 has 14 amino acids. CDR1 and CDR2 from the germline V gene are SGHRS and YFSETQ. Here the CDR3 reads CASTTDRAFDGYTF. DNA of the CDR3: TGCGCCAGCACCACGGACAGGGCTTTTGATGGCTACACCTTC.

J is TRBJ2-5 and V is TRBV4-1; 12 nucleotides match TRBD2. Germline CDR1 and CDR2: MGHRA and YSYEKL. This CDR3 contains 17 residues. The junction had 6 bases not matched to a gene; V was cut back by 2 bases and J by 2 bases. The CDR3 DNA is TGCGCCAGCAGCCAACCTAATGGACTAGCGGGGCAAGAGACCCAGTACTTC. Encoded protein: CASSQPNGLAGQETQYF.

The chain carries TRBV11-2 and TRBJ2-1; TRBD2 is a possible D gene (6 bases). V was pared by 0 bases and J by 0 bases, with 12 bases between. The germline V gene encodes CDR1 SGHAT and CDR2 FQNNGV. The CDR3 runs to 17 residues. CDR3 sequence: CASSLDGLASSYNEQFF. The CDR3 DNA reads as TGTGCCAGCAGCTTAGATGGGCTAGCGAGCTCCTACAATGAGCAGTTCTTC. The whole variable domain, filled in from reference TRBV11-2 and TRBJ2-1, reads EAGVAQSPRYKIIEKRQSVAFWCNPISGHATLYWYQQILGQGPKLLIQFQNNGVVDDSQLPKDRFSAERLKGVDSTLKIQPAKLEDSAVYLCASSLDGLASSYNEQFFGPGTRLTVL.

CDR3 coding DNA: TGTGCCAGTAGTATAGGTCGTCCCACAGATACGCAGTATTTT. It encodes CASSIGRPTDTQYF. The V and J genes are TRBV19 and TRBJ2-3; D gene uncertain. Germline CDR1 reads LNHDA; CDR2 reads SQIVND (reference sequence). The CDR3 spans 14 residues. With 1 base removed from V and 2 bases from J, the gap between germline ends came to 7 bases.

The sample holds a few counts of this clone. The chain uses TRBV19 and TRBJ1-5, with a weak D call TRBD1 (5 bases). CDR1 LNHDA and CDR2 SQIVND come from the germline V gene (reference sequence). Between the trimmed V and J ends, which lost 6 bases and 0 bases, there was a span of 12 bases. The CDR3 is 15 amino acids. CDR3: CASRRQIYSNQPQHF. CDR3 in DNA: TGTGCCAGTAGGAGACAGATTTATAGCAATCAGCCCCAGCATTTT.

The chain is built from TRBV10-3 and TRBJ2-5, with D tentatively TRBD1 (6 bases). The end of the DNA is better explained by TRBJ2-7, so the J call may be wrong. This CDR3 spans 11 amino acids. In germline, CDR1 is ENHRY, CDR2 SYGVKD. The chain's CDR3 is CASRGLYEQYF. The CDR3 DNA reads as TGTGCCTCCAGGGGCCTCTACGAGCAGTACTTC.

This chain connects TRBV5-6 to TRBJ1-2; 9 positions agree with TRBD1. The length of the CDR3 is 14 residues. V gave up 3 bases and J gave up 2 bases; unmatched junction bases: 2. CDR1 and CDR2 (germline): SGHDT, YYEEEE. The CDR3 protein is CASSWDRVNYGYTF. As DNA, the CDR3 is TGTGCCAGCAGCTGGGACAGGGTGAACTATGGCTACACCTTC.

J is TRBJ2-7 and V is TRBV11-2, with D perhaps TRBD1 (6 bases). The V end was cut by 8 bases, the J end by 6 bases, with 20 bases between. Germline CDR1 and CDR2: SGHAT and FQNNGV. The CDR3 has 14 amino acids. The DNA of the CDR3 is TGTGCCAGCTCTTCGGGACACCCGGGTCCCGAGCAGTACTTC. As protein: CASSSGHPGPEQYF.

V usage is TRBV7-2 and J usage is TRBJ2-5; 7 bases fit TRBD2. Germline lookup yields CDR1 SGHTA and CDR2 FQGNSA. V trimming: 6 bases; J trimming: 5 bases; junction bases outside the gene matches: 9. The CDR3 covers 14 residues. The CDR3 spells CASSRASGEETQYF. CDR3 coding DNA: TGTGCCAGCAGTCGCGCGAGCGGGGAGGAGACCCAGTACTTC.

The chain couples TRBV6-4 to TRBJ1-2; 8 nucleotides align to TRBD1. This CDR3 has 14 amino acids. V shed 6 bases, J shed 5 bases, and the junction held 8 bases outside the gene matches. Germline assignment: CDR1 MRHNA and CDR2 SNTAGT. For the CDR3, the DNA is TGTGCCAGCAGCAACGGACAGGGATTATATGGCTACACCTTC. It specifies CASSNGQGLYGYTF.